Below, 4 T cell receptor beta chains from the same sample are listed, as sequenced in a study of T cells in Graves' hyperthyroidism and ophthalmopathy. What was amplified from RNA transcripts were TCR beta CDR3 regions. Initially, a first-round RT-PCR of the TCR CDR3 employed the HTBI primer set. TCRdb fed the multiplex PCR reads into MiXCR, producing one record per CDR3 protein. This sample has 500,000 to 750,000 distinct CDR3 sequences, with around 46% found just once. The material sequenced was peripheral blood or thyroid tissue (not recorded which). These receptors originate from a woman younger than 30 with Graves' hyperthyroidism.

The rearrangement uses TRBV7-9 and TRBJ2-7, with no clear D. Germline values: CDR1 SEHNR, CDR2 FQNEAQ (reference sequence). With 5 bases removed from V and 5 bases from J, the gap between germline ends came to 16 bases. CDR3 length: 14 amino acids. The CDR3 is CASSPRRSNDEQYF. Here the CDR3 DNA reads TGTGCCAGCAGCCCCAGGCGGAGTAACGACGAGCAGTACTTC.

V is TRBV12-3 or TRBV12-4 and J is TRBJ2-6, with 10 bases fitting TRBD2. Germline trimming cut 1 base from V and 3 bases from J; bases unmatched to any gene: 3. CDR3 length: 17 residues. CDR3 sequence (DNA): TGTGCCAGCAGTTTAGGTGCTAGCGGGAGTGGGGCCAACGTCCTGACTTTC. Protein sequence: CASSLGASGSGANVLTF.

The chain combines TRBV29-1 with TRBJ1-2; D perhaps matches TRBD1 (5 bases). From germline, CDR1 is SQVTM and CDR2 ANQGSEA. V lost 6 bases, J lost 4 bases, and 9 bases lay in between. This CDR3 has 11 residues. CDR3 residues: CSVHGGYGYTF. The CDR3, as DNA: TGCAGCGTACACGGGGGCTATGGCTACACCTTC. The full variable domain, rest sourced from reference TRBV29-1 and TRBJ1-2, is SAVISQKPSRDICQRGTSLTIQCQVDSQVTMMFWYRQQPGQSLTLIATANQGSEATYESGFVIDKFPISRPNLTFSTLTVSNMSPEDSSIYLCSVHGGYGYTFGSGTRLTVV.

The chain links TRBV15 to TRBJ2-7, with 7 positions matching TRBD2. The germline CDR1 and CDR2 sequences are LNHNV and YYDKDF (reference sequence). This CDR3 comprises 15 residues. Unmatched junction bases numbered 6, after V lost 4 bases and J lost 0 bases. The CDR3 DNA is TGTGCCACCAGCACCACTAGCGACCACTCCTACGAGCAGTACTTC. This codes for CATSTTSDHSYEQYF.